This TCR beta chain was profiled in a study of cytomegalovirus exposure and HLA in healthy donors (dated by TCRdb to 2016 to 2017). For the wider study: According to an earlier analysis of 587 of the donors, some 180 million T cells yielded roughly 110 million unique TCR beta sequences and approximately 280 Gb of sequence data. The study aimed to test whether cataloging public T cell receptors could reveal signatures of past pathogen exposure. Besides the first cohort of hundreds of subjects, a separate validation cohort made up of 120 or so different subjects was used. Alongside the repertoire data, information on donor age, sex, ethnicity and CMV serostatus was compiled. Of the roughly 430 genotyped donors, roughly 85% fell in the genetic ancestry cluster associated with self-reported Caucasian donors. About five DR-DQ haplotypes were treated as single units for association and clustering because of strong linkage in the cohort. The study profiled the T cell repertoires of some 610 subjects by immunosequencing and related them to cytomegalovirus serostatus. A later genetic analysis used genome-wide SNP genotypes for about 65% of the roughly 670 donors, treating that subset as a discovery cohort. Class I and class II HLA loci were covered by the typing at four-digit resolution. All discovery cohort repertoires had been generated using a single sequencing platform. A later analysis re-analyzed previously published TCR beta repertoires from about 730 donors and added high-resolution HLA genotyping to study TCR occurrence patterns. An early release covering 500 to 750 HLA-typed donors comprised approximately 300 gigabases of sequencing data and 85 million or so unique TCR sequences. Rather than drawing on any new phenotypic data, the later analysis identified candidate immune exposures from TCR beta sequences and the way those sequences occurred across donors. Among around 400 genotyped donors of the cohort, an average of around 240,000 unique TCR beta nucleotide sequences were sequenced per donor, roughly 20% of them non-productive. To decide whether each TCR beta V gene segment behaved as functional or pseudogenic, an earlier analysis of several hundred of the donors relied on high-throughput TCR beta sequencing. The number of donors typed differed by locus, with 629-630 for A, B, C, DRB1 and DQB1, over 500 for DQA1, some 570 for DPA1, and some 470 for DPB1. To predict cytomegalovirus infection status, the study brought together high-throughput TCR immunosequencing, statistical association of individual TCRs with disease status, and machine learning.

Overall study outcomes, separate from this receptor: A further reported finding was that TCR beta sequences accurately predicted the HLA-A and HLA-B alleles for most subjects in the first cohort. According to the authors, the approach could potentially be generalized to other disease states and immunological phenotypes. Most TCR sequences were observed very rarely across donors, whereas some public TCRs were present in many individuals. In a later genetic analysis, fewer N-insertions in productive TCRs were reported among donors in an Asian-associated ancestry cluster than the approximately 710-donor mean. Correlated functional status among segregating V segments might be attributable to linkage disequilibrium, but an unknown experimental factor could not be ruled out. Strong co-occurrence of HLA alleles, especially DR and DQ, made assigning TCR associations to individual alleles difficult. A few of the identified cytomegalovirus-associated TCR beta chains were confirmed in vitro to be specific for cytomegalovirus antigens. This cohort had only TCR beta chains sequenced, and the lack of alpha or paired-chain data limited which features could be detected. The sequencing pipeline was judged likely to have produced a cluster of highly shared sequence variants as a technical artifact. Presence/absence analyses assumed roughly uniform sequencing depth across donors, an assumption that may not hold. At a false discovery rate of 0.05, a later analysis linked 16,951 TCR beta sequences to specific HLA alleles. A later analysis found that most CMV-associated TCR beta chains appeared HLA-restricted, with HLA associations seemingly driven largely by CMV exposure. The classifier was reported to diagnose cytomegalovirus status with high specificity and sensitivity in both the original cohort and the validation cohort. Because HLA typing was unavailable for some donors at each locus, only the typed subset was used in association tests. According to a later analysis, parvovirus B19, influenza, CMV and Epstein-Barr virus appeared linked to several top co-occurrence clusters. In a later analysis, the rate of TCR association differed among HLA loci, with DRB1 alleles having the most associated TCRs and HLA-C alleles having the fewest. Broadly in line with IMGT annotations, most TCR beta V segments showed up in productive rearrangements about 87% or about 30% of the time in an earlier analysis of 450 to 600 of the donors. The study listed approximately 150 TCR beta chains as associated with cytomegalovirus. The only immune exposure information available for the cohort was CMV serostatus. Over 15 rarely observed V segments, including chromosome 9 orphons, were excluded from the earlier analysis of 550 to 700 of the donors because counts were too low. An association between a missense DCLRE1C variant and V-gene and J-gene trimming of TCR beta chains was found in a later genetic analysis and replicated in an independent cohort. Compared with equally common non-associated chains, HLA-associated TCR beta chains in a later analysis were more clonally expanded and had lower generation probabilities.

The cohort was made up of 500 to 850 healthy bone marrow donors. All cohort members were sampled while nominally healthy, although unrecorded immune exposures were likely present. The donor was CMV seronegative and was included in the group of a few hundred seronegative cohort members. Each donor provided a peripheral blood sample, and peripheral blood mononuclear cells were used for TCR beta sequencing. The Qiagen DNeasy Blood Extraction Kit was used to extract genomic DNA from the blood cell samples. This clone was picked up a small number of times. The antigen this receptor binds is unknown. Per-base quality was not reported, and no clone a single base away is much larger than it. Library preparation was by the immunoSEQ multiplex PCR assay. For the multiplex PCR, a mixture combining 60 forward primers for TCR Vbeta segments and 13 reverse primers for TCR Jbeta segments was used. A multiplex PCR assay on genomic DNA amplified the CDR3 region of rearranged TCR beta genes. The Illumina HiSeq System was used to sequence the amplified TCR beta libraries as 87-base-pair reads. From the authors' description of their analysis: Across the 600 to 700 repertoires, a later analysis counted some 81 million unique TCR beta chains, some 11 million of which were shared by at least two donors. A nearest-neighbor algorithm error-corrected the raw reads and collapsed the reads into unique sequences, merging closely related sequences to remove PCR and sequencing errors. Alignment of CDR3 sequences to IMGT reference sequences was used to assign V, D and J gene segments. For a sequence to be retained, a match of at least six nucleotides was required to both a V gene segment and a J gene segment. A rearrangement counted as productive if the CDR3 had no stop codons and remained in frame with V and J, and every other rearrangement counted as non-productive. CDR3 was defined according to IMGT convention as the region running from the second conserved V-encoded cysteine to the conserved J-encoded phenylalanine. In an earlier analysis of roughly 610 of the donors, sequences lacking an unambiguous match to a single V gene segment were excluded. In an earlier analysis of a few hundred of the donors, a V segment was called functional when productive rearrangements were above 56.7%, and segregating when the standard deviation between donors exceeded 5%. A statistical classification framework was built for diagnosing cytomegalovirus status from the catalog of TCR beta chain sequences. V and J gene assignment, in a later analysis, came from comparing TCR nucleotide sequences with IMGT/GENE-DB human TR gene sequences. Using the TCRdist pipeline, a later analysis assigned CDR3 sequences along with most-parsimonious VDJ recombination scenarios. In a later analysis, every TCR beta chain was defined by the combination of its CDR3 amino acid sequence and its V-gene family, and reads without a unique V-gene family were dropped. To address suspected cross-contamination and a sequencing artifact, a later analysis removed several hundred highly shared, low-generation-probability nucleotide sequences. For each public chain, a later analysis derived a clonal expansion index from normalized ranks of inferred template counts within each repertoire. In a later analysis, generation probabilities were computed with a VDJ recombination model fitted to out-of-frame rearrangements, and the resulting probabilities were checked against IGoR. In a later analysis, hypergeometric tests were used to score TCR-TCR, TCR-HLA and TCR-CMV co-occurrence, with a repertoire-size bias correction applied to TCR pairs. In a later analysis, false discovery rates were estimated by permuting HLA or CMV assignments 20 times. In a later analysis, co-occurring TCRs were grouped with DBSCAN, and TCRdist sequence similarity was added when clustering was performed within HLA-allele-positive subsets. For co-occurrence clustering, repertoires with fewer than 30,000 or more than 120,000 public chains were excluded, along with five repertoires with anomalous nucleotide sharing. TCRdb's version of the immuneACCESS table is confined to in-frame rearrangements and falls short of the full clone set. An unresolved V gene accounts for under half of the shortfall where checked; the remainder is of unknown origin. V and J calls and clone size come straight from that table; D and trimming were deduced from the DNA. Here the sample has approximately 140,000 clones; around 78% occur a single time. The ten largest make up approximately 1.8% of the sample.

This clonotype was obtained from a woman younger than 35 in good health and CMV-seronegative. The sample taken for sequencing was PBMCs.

The nucleotides read TGTGCCAGCCAAGTAGAGGGATCACAGCCCCAGCATTTT. This is translated as CASQVEGSQPQHF. The chain links TRBV2 with TRBJ1-5, with the D gene not confidently named. The CDR3 measures 13 amino acids from cysteine to phenylalanine. Only the CDR3 DNA is retained, 39 bases long and in frame from the first base. The junction shows trimming of 8 bases on V and 7 bases on J, plus 15 bases between the germline ends. CDR1 and CDR2, per the germline V gene, are SNHLY and FYNNEI.